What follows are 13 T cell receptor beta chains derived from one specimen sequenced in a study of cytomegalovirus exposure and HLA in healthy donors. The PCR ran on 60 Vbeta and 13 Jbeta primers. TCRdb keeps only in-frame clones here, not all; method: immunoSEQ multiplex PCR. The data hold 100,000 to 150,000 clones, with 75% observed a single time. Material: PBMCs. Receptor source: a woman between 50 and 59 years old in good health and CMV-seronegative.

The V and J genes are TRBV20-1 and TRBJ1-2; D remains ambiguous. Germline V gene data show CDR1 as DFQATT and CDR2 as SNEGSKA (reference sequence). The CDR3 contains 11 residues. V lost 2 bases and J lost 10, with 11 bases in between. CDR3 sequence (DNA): TGCAGTGCTAGATTTGGCGGTTACTACACCTTC. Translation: CSARFGGYYTF.

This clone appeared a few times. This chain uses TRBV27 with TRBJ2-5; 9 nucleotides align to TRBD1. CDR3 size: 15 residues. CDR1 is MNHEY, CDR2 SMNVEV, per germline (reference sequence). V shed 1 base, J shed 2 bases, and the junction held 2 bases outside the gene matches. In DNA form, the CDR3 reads TGTGCCAGCAGTTTATGGACAGGGGCGCAAGAGACCCAGTACTTC. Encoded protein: CASSLWTGAQETQYF.

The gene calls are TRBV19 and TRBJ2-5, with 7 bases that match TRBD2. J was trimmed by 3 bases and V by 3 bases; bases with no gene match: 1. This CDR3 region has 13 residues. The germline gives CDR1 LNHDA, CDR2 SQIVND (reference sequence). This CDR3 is CASSMGGEETQYF. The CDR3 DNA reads TGTGCCAGTAGTATGGGAGGGGAAGAGACCCAGTACTTC.

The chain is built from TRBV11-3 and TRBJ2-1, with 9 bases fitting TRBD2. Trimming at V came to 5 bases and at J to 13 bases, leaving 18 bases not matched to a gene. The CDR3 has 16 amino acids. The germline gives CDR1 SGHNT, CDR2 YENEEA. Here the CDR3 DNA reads TGTGCCAGCAGCCTCACCAGGGGGGGGGCGGGAGGGCCACAGTTCTTC. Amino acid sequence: CASSLTRGGAGGPQFF.

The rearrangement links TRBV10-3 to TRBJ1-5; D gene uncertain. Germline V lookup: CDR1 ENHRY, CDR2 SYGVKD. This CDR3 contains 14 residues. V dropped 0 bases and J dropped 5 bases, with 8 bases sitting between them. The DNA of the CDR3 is TGTGCCATCAGTGAGTCCTTTTCTGATCAGCCCCAGCATTTT. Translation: CAISESFSDQPQHF.

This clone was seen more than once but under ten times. The CDR3 is CASSLGGPYEQYF. The DNA for the CDR3 is TGTGCCAGCAGTTTGGGGGGGCCCTACGAGCAGTACTTC. V and J are TRBV27 and TRBJ2-7; D may be TRBD2 (7 bases). The CDR3 runs to 13 residues. CDR1 is MNHEY, CDR2 SMNVEV, per germline (reference sequence). V shed 3 bases and J shed 2 bases, with 8 bases lying between them.

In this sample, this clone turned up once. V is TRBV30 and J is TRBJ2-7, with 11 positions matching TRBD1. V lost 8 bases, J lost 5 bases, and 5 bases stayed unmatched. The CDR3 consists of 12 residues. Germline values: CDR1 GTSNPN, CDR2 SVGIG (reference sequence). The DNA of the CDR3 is TGTGCCGGAGGACAGGGGGCCCACGAGCAGTACTTC. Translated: CAGGQGAHEQYF.

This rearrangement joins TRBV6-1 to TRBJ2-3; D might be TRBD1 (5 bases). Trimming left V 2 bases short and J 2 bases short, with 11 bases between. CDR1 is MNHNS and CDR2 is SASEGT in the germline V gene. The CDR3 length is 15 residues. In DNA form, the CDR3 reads TGTGCCAGCAGTGAAACCCGACAGCACACAGATACGCAGTATTTT. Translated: CASSETRQHTDTQYF.

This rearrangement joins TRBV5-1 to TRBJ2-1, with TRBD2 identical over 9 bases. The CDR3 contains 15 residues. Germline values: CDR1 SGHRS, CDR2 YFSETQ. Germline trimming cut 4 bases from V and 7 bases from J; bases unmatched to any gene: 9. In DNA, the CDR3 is TGCGCCAGCAGCAGAAGTAGCGGGAGAATTAATGAGCAGTTCTTC. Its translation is CASSRSSGRINEQFF.

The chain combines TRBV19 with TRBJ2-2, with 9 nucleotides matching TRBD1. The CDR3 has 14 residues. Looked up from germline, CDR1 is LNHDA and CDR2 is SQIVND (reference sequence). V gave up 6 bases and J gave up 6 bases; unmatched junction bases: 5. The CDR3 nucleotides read TGTGCCAGTAGACCACAGGGGGCCGCCGGGGAGCTGTTTTTT. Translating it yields CASRPQGAAGELFF.

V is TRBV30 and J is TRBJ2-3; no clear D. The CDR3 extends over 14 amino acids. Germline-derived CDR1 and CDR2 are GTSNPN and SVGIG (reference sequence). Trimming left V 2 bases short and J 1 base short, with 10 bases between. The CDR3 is CAWSTVRGTDTQYF. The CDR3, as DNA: TGTGCCTGGAGTACGGTTCGCGGCACAGATACGCAGTATTTT.

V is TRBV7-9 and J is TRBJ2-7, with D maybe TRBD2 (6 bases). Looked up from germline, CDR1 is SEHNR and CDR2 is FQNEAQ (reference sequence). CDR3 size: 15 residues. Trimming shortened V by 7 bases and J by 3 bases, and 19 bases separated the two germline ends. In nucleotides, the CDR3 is TGTGCCAGCACCCCCCCCAGCGGGCTAAACTACGAGCAGTACTTC. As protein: CASTPPSGLNYEQYF.

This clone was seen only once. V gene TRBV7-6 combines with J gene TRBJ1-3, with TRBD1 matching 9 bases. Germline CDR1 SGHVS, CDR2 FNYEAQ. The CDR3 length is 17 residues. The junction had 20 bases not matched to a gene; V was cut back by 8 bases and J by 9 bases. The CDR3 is CASLSLPADRGEGTIYF. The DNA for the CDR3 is TGTGCCAGCCTTTCACTCCCGGCGGACAGGGGAGAGGGCACCATATATTTT.